The next 17 T cell receptor beta chains were all read from a single sample in a study of STAT3 mutations in large granular lymphocyte leukemia (dated by TCRdb to about 2019). Preparation of the library involved the immunoSEQ multiplex PCR assay. Not all clones reach the TCRdb copy of this immuneACCESS table, which keeps in-frame sequences only. Checked studies attribute under half of the gap to unresolved V genes and leave the rest unexplained. The sample has 9,500 to 12,000 clones on record, less than 90% of them singletons. About nine tenths of the sample is taken by the ten largest. Their antigens remain unidentified. Broader findings and caveats from the paper: At least one immunodominant TCRbeta clonotype was present in every T-LGLL patient, and multiple immunodominant subclonotypes appeared in about half of the T-LGLL patients.

Input material: peripheral blood mononuclear cells. Receptors originate from an elderly man with T-cell large granular lymphocyte leukemia. Some clones in this sample may be carry-over from other donors' samples. The age is the age at diagnosis.

The chain uses TRBV4-1 and TRBJ2-7, with D hard to call. Trimming left V 4 bases short and J 3 bases short, with 10 bases between. Germline CDR1 reads MGHRA; CDR2 reads YSYEKL. CDR3 length: 13 residues. The CDR3 bases are TGCGCCAGCAGCCGTCCCTCCAACTACGAGCAGTACTTC. This gives the protein CASSRPSNYEQYF.

The chain links TRBV6-6 to TRBJ1-2, with 7 bases aligning to TRBD1. This CDR3 is 13 amino acids long. The germline CDR1 and CDR2 sequences are MNHNY and SVGAGI (reference sequence). Trimming cost V 6 bases and J 5 bases; bases outside gene matches: 6. The CDR3 sequence is CASSTTTGYGYTF. CDR3 nucleotide sequence: TGTGCCAGCAGCACTACGACAGGGTATGGCTACACCTTC.

V and J are TRBV18 and TRBJ2-3, with 12 bases matching TRBD2. The CDR3 spans 16 residues. With V trimmed by 5 bases and J by 5 bases, 8 bases remained unmatched. The germline gives CDR1 KGHSH, CDR2 LQKENI. This chain's CDR3 is CASSMTSGGQGDTQYF. In DNA form, the CDR3 reads TGTGCCAGCTCAATGACTAGCGGGGGCCAGGGAGATACGCAGTATTTT.

This clone was seen a few times. The rearrangement uses TRBV5-1 and TRBJ1-2, with 7 nucleotides matching TRBD1. There are 15 residues in the CDR3. Looked up from germline, CDR1 is SGHRS and CDR2 is YFSETQ. V lost 7 bases to trimming and J lost 4 bases; unmatched junction nucleotides: 13. The CDR3 protein is CASSPDPGTAYGYTF. The CDR3 region has the DNA TGCGCCAGCTCCCCAGATCCCGGGACAGCCTATGGCTACACCTTC.

V is TRBV13 and J is TRBJ2-7, with 13 nucleotides matching TRBD2. The length of the CDR3 is 17 residues. V shed 0 bases and J 4 bases; nucleotides not matched to a gene: 6. Germline V gene data show CDR1 as PRHDT and CDR2 as FYEKMQ (reference sequence). The CDR3 protein is CASSLGQGLAGFYEQYF. In DNA form, the CDR3 reads TGTGCCAGCAGCTTAGGCCAGGGACTAGCGGGGTTTTACGAGCAGTACTTC.

The rearrangement links TRBV7-2 to TRBJ2-3; maybe TRBD2 (5 bases). The CDR3 contains 17 residues. Germline lookup yields CDR1 SGHTA and CDR2 FQGNSA. V was cut by 2 bases and J by 4 bases, with 19 bases left in between. CDR3 in amino acids: CASSLSGRGFRADTQYF. The CDR3 region has the DNA TGTGCCAGCAGCTTAAGTGGTCGCGGGTTTCGGGCAGATACGCAGTATTTT. Based on the CDR3 plus reference TRBV7-2 and TRBJ2-3, the full variable domain is GAGVSQSPSNKVTEKGKDVELRCDPISGHTALYWYRQSLGQGLEFLIYFQGNSAPDKSGLPSDRFSAERTGGSVSTLTIQRTQQEDSAVYLCASSLSGRGFRADTQYFGPGTRLTVL.

The chain recombines TRBV9 with TRBJ2-3, with 11 positions matching TRBD2. Germline V gene lookup returns CDR1 SGDLS and CDR2 YYNGEE. V gave up 0 bases and J gave up 11 bases; unmatched junction bases: 14. This CDR3 region has 17 residues. In DNA, the CDR3 is TGTGCCAGCAGCGTAGTGGGGTTCGGTAGCGGGGGGGCCGAGCAGTATTTT. This encodes CASSVVGFGSGGAEQYF.

The V call is TRBV18, the J call TRBJ2-3, with a tentative D call TRBD2 (6 bases). Germline CDR1 and CDR2: KGHSH and LQKENI. The CDR3 covers 13 residues. Trimming removed 3 bases at V and 4 bases at J, with 8 bases between. CDR3 sequence (DNA): TGTGCCAGCTCACCTGGAGGGGCAGATACGCAGTATTTT. It specifies CASSPGGADTQYF.

The rearrangement links TRBV5-1 to TRBJ2-7; 9 positions match TRBD1. Germline trimming cut 1 base from V and 1 base from J; bases unmatched to any gene: 15. The CDR3 is made up of 19 amino acids. Germline lookup yields CDR1 SGHRS and CDR2 YFSETQ. The CDR3 loop is CASSLISGQGFSHSYEQYF. CDR3 in DNA: TGCGCCAGCAGCTTGATTTCGGGACAGGGATTTTCACATTCCTACGAGCAGTACTTC.

The rearrangement joins TRBV6-4 to TRBJ1-2; D uncertain. V was cut by 0 bases and J by 13 bases, with 9 bases left in between. This CDR3 has 11 amino acids. Germline CDR1 reads MRHNA; CDR2 reads SNTAGT. The CDR3 loop is CASSDSRAITF. CDR3 in DNA: TGTGCCAGCAGTGACTCAAGAGCTATCACCTTC.

CDR3 loop: CASSRMGASYEQYF. The CDR3, as DNA: TGTGCCAGCAGTCGTATGGGGGCCTCCTACGAGCAGTACTTC. V is TRBV27 and J is TRBJ2-7, with D perhaps TRBD1 (6 bases). Per germline, CDR1 MNHEY and CDR2 SMNVEV (reference sequence). This CDR3 contains 14 residues. Trimming removed 5 bases from V and 0 bases from J, with 11 bases in between.

V is TRBV7-2 and J is TRBJ1-5; 10 bases align to TRBD1. The CDR3 totals 15 residues. V was clipped by 4 bases and J by 5 bases; unmatched bases: 5. CDR1 SGHTA and CDR2 FQGNSA come from the germline V gene. CDR3 residues: CASSSLGTGDQPQHF. Here the CDR3 DNA reads TGTGCCAGCAGCTCCTTGGGGACAGGGGATCAGCCCCAGCATTTT.

The chain recombines TRBV7-6 with TRBJ2-7, with D possibly being TRBD1 (5 bases). Germline CDR1 SGHVS, CDR2 FNYEAQ. The CDR3 is 14 residues long. V lost 2 bases, J lost 3 bases, and 11 bases lay in between. CDR3: CASSLSSGRYEQYF. CDR3 sequence (DNA): TGTGCCAGCAGCTTAAGCTCAGGGCGCTACGAGCAGTACTTC.

V gene TRBV4-3 combines with J gene TRBJ1-2, with D possibly matching TRBD1 (5 bases). V lost 3 bases and J 6 bases, leaving 14 bases between the germline ends. Looked up from germline, CDR1 is LGHNA and CDR2 is YSLEER. The CDR3 has 14 residues. CDR3 bases: TGCGCCAGCAGCCATTCTCAGGGAATCAATGGCTACACCTTC. Translated: CASSHSQGINGYTF.

V usage is TRBV18 and J usage is TRBJ1-2; TRBD1 is a possible D gene (5 bases). CDR3 size: 12 residues. Trimming left V 5 bases short and J 6 bases short, with 10 bases between. Germline values: CDR1 KGHSH, CDR2 LQKENI. The CDR3 DNA reads TGTGCCAGCTCAGGGGACGGTGATGGCTACACCTTC. It specifies CASSGDGDGYTF. Using reference TRBV18 and TRBJ1-2 for the parts outside the CDR3, the full variable domain is NAGVMQNPRHLVRRRGQEARLRCSPMKGHSHVYWYRQLPEEGLKFMVYLQKENIIDESGMPKERFSAEFPKEGPSILRIQQVVRGDSAAYFCASSGDGDGYTFGSGTRLTVV.

This sequence joins TRBV27 and TRBJ2-2; no clear D. V was clipped by 6 bases and J by 7 bases, with 15 bases between them. Germline assignment: CDR1 MNHEY and CDR2 SMNVEV (reference sequence). The CDR3 runs to 14 residues. The CDR3 DNA is TGTGCCAGCAGAACCGGCGCATGGGGCGGGGAGCTGTTTTTT. Protein product: CASRTGAWGGELFF.

The chain recombines TRBV6-5 with TRBJ2-7; D is undetermined. This CDR3 contains 14 residues. Trimming pared 0 bases from V and 1 base from J, leaving 7 bases between. Germline V CDR1 and CDR2: MNHEY, SVGAGI. In nucleotides, the CDR3 is TGTGCCAGCAGTTACTCGGCTGGGTCCTACGAGCAGTACTTC. Translating it yields CASSYSAGSYEQYF.